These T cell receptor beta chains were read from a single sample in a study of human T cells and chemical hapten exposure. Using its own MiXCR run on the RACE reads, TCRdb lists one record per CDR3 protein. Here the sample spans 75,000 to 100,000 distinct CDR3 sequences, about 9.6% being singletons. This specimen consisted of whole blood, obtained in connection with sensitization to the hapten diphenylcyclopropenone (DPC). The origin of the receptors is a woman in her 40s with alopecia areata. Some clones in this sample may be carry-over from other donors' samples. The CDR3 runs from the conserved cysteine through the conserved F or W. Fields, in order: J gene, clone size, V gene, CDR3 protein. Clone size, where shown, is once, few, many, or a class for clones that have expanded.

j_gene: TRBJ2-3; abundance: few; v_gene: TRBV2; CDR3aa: CASSVLGQGTDTQYF
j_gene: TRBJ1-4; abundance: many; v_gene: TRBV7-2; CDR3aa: CASSLASGGANEKLFF
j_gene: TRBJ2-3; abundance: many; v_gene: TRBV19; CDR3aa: CASSSLTAGGDTQYF
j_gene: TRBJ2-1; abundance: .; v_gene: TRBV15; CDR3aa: CATSRERESSYNEQFF
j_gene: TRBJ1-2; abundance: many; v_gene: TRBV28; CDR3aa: CASSLGALPYGYTF
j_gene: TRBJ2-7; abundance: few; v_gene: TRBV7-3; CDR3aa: CASSATITGDGDEQYF
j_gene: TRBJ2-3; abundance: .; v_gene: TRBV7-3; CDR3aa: CASSLRPSGRDTDTQYF
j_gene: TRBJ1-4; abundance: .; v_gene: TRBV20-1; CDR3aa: CSARVSTLLTNEKLFF
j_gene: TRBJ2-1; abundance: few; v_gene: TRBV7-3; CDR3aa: CASSFYPTSNEQFF
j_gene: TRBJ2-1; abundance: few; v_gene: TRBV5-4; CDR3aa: CASSSGGGAYNEQFF
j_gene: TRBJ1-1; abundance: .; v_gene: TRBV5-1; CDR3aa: CASRQGNMNTEAFF
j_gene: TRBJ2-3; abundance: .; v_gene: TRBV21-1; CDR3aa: CASTLQGQGVFKDTQYF
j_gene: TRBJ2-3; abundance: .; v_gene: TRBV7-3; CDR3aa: CASSLIGGGRETDTQYF
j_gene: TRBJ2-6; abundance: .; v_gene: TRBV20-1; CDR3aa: CSARRSESGANVLTF
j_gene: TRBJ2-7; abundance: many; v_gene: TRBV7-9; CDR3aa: CASSGLGDSPEQYF
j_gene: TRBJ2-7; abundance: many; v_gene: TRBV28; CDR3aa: CASGRTQNGHEQYF
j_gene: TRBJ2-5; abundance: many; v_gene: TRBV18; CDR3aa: CASSPPDQETQYF
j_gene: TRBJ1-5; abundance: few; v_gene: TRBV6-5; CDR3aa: CASNGGESQPQHF
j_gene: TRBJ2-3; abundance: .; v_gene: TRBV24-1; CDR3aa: CATSDTPGQGKTDTQYF
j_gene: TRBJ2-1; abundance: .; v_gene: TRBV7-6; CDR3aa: CASSPFRENEQFF